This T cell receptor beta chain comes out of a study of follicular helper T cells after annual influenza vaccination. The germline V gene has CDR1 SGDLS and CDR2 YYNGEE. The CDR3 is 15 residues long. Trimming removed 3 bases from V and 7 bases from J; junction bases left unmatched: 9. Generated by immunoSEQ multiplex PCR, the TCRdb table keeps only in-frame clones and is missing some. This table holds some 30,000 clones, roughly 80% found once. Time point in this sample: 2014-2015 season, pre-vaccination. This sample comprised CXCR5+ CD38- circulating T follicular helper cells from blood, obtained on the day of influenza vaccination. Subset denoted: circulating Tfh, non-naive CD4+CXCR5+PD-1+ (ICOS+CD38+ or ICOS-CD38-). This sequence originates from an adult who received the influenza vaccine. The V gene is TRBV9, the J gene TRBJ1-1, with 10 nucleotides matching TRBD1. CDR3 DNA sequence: TGTGCCAGCAGCGCGTCGGACAGGGGGGGCCATGAAGCTTTCTTT. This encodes CASSASDRGGHEAFF. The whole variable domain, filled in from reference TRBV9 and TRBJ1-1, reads DSGVTQTPKHLITATGQRVTLRCSPRSGDLSVYWYQQSLDQGLQFLIQYYNGEERAKGNILERFSAQQFPDLHSELNLSSLELGDSALYFCASSASDRGGHEAFFGQGTRLTVV.